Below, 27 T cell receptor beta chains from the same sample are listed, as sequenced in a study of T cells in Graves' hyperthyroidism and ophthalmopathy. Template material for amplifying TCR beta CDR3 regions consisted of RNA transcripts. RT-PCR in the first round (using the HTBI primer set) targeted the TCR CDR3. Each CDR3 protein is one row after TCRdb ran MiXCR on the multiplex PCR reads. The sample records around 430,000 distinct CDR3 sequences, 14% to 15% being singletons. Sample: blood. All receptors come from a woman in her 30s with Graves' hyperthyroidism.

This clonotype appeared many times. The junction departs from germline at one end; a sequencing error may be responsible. The CDR3 DNA reads as TGTGCCAGCAGAGAAGGACCAAACACTGAAGCTTTCTTT. Translated, it gives CASREGPNTEAFF. The chain employs TRBV2 and TRBJ1-1; D gene ambiguous. CDR1 is SNHLY, CDR2 FYNNEI, per germline. The CDR3 consists of 13 residues.

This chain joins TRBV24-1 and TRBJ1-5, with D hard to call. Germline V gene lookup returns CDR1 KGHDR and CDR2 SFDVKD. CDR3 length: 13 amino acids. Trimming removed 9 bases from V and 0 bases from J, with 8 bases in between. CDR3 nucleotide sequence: TGTGCCACCGGGTGGGGTAGCAATCAGCCCCAGCATTTT. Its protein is CATGWGSNQPQHF.

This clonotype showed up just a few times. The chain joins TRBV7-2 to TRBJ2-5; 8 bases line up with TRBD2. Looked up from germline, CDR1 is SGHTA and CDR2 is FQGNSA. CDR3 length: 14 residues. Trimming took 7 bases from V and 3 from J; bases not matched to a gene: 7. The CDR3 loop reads CASTRGGPKETQYF. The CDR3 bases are TGTGCCAGCACCCGGGGGGGCCCTAAAGAGACCCAGTACTTC.

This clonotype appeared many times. The CDR3 bases are TGTGCCAGCAGTGAAGCGGGGGGGAGGTATGGCTACACCTTC. Translating gives CASSEAGGRYGYTF. The chain links TRBV2 to TRBJ1-2; TRBD1 might be the D (5 bases). The CDR3 runs to 14 residues. The germline CDR1 and CDR2 sequences are SNHLY and FYNNEI. Deletions cut 0 bases from V and 5 bases from J, with 10 bases between. Full variable domain (missing parts from reference TRBV2 and TRBJ1-2): EPEVTQTPSHQVTQMGQEVILRCVPISNHLYFYWYRQILGQKVEFLVSFYNNEISEKSEIFDDQFSVERPDGSNFTLKIRSTKLEDSAMYFCASSEAGGRYGYTFGSGTRLTVV.

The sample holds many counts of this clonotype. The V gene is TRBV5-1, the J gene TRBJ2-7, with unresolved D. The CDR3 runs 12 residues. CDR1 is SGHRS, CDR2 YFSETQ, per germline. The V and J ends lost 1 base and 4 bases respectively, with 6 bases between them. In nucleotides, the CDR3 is TGCGCCAGCAGCTTGAATTTTTACGAGCAGTACTTC. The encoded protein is CASSLNFYEQYF.

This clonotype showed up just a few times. The CDR3 here is CASSSRQTAGSTDTQYF. CDR3 nucleotides: TGTGCCAGCAGTTCCCGACAGACTGCGGGGAGCACAGATACGCAGTATTTT. The chain recombines TRBV27 with TRBJ2-3; weak D call: TRBD2 (6 bases). The CDR3 is 17 amino acids. V was trimmed by 4 bases and J by 0 bases, leaving 17 bases between them. In germline, CDR1 is MNHEY, CDR2 SMNVEV (reference sequence).

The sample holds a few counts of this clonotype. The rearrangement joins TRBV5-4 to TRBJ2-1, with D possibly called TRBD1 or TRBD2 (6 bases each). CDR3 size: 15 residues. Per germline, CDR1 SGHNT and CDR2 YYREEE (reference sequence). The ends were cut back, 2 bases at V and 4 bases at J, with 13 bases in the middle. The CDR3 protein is CASSLGGLPYNEQFF. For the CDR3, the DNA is TGTGCCAGCAGCTTAGGGGGACTCCCTTACAATGAGCAGTTCTTC.

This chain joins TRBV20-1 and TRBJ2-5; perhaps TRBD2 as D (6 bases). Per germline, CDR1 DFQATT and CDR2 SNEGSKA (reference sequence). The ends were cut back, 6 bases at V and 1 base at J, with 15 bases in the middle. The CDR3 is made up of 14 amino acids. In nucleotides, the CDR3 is TGCAGTGCGTCGCCGGGACTTACCCAAGAGACCCAGTACTTC. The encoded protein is CSASPGLTQETQYF.

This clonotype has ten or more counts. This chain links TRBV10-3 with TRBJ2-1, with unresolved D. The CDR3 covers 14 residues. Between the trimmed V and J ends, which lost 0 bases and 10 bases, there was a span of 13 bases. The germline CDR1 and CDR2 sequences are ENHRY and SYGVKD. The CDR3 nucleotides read TGTGCCATCAGTGAGTCGTGGCAAAACGGGGAGCAGTTCTTC. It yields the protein CAISESWQNGEQFF.

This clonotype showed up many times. As DNA, the CDR3 is TGTGCCAGCAGCGCGGGACAGGGTGGGTCAGATACGCAGTATTTT. It is translated as CASSAGQGGSDTQYF. V gene TRBV9 combines with J gene TRBJ2-3; 9 nucleotides align to TRBD1. Germline loops: CDR1 SGDLS, CDR2 YYNGEE. Trimming at V came to 3 bases and at J to 4 bases, leaving 6 bases not matched to a gene. The length of the CDR3 is 15 residues.

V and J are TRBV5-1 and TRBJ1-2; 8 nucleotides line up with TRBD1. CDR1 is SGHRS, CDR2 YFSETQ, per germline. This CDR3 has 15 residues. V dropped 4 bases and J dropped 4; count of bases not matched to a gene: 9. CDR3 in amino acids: CASSDLRDRSYGYTF. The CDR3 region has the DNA TGCGCCAGCAGCGATCTCCGGGACAGGTCCTATGGCTACACCTTC.

As DNA, the CDR3 is TGCAGTGCTAGAGGTGTTAGCGGGTACAATGAGCAGTTCTTC. Amino acid sequence: CSARGVSGYNEQFF. The chain links TRBV20-1 to TRBJ2-1, with TRBD2 matching 7 bases. This CDR3 region has 14 residues. Germline V gene data show CDR1 as DFQATT and CDR2 as SNEGSKA (reference sequence). Germline trimming cut 1 base from V and 4 bases from J; bases unmatched to any gene: 4.

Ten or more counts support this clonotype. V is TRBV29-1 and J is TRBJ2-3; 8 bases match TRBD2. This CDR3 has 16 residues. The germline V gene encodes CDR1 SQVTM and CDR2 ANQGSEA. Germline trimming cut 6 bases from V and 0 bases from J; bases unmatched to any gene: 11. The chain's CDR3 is CSVPGRGRPSTDTQYF. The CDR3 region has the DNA TGCAGCGTCCCTGGGCGCGGGAGGCCTAGCACAGATACGCAGTATTTT.

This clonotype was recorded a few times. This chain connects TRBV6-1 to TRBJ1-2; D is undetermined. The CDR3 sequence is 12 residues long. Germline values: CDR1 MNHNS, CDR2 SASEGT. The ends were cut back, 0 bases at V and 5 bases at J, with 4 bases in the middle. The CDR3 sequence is CASSEAGYGYTF. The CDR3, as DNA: TGTGCCAGCAGTGAAGCGGGGTATGGCTACACCTTC.

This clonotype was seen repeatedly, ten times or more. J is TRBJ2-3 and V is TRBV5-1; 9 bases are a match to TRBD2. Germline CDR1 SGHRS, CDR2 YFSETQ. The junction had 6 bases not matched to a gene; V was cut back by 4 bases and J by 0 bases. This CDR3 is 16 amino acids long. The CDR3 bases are TGCGCCAGCAGCACCCAGACTAGCGGAAGCACAGATACGCAGTATTTT. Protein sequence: CASSTQTSGSTDTQYF.

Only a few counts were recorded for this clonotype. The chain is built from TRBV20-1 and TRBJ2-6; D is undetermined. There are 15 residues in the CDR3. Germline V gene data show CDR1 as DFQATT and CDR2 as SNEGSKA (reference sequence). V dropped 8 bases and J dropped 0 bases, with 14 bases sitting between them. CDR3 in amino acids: CSTGGENSGANVLTF. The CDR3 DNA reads TGCAGTACTGGTGGGGAAAACTCTGGGGCCAACGTCCTGACTTTC.

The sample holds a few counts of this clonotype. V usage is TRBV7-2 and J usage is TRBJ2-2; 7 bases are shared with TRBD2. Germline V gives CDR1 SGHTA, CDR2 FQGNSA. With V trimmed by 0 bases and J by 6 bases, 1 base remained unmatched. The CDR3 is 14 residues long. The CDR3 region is CASSLAGGAGELFF. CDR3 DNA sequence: TGTGCCAGCAGCTTAGCGGGAGGGGCCGGGGAGCTGTTTTTT.

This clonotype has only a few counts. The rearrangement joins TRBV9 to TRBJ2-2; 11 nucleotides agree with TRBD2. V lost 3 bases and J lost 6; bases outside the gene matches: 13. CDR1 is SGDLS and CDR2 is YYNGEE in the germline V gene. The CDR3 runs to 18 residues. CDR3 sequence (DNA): TGTGCCAGCAGCGGGCCCTCTAGCGGGAGGATTGGACCCGGGGAGCTGTTTTTT. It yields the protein CASSGPSSGRIGPGELFF.

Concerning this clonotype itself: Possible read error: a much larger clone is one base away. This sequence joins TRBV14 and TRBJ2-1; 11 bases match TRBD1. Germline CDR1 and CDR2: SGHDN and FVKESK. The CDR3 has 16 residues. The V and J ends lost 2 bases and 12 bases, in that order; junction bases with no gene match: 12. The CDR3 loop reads CASSQLDRGLPYGQFF. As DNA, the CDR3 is TGTGCCAGCAGCCAACTGGACAGGGGGCTGCCATATGGGCAGTTCTTC.

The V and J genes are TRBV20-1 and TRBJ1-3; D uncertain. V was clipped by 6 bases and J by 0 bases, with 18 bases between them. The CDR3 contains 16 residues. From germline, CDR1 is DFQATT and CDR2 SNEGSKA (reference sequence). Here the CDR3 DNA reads TGCAGTGCGATAAACCGACTTCTTAACTCTGGAAACACCATATATTTT. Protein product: CSAINRLLNSGNTIYF.

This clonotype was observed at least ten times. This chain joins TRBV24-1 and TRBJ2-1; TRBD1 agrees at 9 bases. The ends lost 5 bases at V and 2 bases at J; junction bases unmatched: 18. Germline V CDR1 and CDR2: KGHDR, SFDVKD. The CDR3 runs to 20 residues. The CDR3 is CATSVFCGTGFPGPYNEQFF. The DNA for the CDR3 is TGTGCCACCAGTGTCTTCTGTGGGACAGGGTTCCCCGGGCCCTACAATGAGCAGTTCTTC.

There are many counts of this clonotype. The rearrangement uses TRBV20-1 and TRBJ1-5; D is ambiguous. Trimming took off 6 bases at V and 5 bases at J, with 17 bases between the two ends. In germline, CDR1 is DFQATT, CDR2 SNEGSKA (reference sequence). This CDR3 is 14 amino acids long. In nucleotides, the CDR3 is TGCAGTGCCGTAGAAGTCGGAAGATATCAGCCCCAGCATTTT. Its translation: CSAVEVGRYQPQHF.

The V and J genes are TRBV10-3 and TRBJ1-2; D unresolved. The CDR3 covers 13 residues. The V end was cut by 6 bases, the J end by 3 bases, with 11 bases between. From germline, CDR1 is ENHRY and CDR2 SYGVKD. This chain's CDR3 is CAIREGSDYGYTF. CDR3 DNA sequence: TGTGCCATCAGGGAAGGGTCGGACTATGGCTACACCTTC.

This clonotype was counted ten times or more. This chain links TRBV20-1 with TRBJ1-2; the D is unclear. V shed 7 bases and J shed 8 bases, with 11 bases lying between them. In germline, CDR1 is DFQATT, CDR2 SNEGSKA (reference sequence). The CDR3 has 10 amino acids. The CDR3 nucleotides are TGCAGTGGAGGTATAGGGGGCTACACCTTC. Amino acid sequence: CSGGIGGYTF.

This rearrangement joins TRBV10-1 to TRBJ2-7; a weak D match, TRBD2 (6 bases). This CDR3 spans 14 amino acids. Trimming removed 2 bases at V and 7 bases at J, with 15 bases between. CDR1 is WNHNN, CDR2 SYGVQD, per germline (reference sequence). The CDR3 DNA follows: TGCGCCAGCAGTGAGACTAGCACCCGTGGGGAGCAGTACTTC. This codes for CASSETSTRGEQYF.

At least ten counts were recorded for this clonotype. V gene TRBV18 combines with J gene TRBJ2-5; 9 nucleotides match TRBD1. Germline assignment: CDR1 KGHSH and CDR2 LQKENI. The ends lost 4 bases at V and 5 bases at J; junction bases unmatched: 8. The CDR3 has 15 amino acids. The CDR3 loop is CASSLWTGALETQYF. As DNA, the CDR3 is TGTGCCAGCTCACTCTGGACAGGGGCACTGGAGACCCAGTACTTC.

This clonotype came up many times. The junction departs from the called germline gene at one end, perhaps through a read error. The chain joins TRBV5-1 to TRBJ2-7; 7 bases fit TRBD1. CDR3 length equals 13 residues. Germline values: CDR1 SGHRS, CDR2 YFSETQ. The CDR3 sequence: CASSRDRAYEQYF. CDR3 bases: TGTGCCAGCAGCCGGGACAGAGCCTACGAGCAGTACTTC.